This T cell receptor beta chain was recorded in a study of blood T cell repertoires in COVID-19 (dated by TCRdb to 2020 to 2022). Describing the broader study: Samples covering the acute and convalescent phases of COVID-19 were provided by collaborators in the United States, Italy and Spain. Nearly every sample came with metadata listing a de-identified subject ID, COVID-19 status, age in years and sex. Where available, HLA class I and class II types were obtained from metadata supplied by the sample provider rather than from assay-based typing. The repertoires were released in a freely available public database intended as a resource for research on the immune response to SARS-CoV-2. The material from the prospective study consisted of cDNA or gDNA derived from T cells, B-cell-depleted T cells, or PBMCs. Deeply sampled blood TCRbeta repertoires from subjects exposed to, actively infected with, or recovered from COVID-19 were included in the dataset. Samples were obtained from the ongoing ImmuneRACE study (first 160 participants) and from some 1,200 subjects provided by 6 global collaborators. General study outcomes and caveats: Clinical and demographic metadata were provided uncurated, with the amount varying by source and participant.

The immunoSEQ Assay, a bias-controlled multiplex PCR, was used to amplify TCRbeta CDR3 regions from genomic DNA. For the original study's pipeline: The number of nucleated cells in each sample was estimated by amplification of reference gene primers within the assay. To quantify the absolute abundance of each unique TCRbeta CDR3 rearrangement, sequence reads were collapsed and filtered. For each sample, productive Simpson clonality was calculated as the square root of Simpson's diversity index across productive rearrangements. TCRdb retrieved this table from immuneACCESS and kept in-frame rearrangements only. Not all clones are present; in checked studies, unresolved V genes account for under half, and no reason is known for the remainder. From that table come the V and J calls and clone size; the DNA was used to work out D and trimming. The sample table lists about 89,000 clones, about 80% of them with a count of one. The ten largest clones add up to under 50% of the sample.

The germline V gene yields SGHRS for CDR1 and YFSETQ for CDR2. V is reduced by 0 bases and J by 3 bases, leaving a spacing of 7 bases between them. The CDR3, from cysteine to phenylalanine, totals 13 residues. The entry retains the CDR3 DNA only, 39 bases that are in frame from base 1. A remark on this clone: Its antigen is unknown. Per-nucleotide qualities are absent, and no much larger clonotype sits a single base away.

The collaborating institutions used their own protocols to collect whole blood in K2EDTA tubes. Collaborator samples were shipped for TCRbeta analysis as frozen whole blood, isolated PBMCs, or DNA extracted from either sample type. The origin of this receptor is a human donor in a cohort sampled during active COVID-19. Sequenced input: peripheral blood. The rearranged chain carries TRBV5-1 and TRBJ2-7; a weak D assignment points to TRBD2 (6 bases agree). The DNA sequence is TGCGCCAGCAGCTTGGGACTAGACTACGAGCAGTACTTC. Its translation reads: CASSLGLDYEQYF.